This T cell receptor (beta chain) derives from a study of cytomegalovirus exposure and HLA in healthy donors (dated by TCRdb to the late 2010s). For the study in its entirety: An earlier analysis of several hundred of the donors reported approximately 300 Gb of sequence data and 117 million unique TCR beta sequences from some 180 million T cells. Roughly 300 gigabases of sequencing data and roughly 80 million unique TCR sequences made up an early release that covered 500 to 650 HLA-typed donors. Of the roughly 400 genotyped donors, roughly 76% were placed in the genetic ancestry cluster associated with self-reported Caucasian donors. The aim of the study was to test whether cataloging public T cell receptors could identify signatures of past pathogen exposure. Using immunosequencing, the study profiled T cell repertoires from approximately 700 subjects and related those repertoires to cytomegalovirus serostatus. A separate validation cohort of about 110 different subjects was used in addition to the roughly 700-subject first cohort. The study combined high-throughput TCR immunosequencing, statistical association of individual TCRs with disease status, and machine learning to predict cytomegalovirus infection status. In a later analysis, previously published TCR beta repertoires from 666 donors were re-analyzed and high-resolution HLA genotyping was added so that TCR occurrence patterns could be studied. Rather than drawing on any new phenotypic data, the later analysis identified candidate immune exposures from TCR beta sequences and the way those sequences occurred across donors. To decide whether each TCR beta V gene segment behaved as functional or pseudogenic, an earlier analysis of nearly 600 of the donors relied on high-throughput TCR beta sequencing. Donor age, sex, ethnicity and CMV serostatus were collected together with the repertoire data. In a later genetic analysis, genome-wide SNP genotypes for about 60% of the 666 donors were used, and that subset was treated as a discovery cohort. Every repertoire in the discovery cohort had been generated on one and the same sequencing platform. Class I and class II HLA loci were covered by the typing at four-digit resolution. The number of typed donors differed by locus: about 620-640 for A, B, C, DRB1 and DQB1; 500 to 550 for DQA1; some 590 for DPA1; and about 470 for DPB1. Several DR-DQ haplotypes were treated as single units for association and clustering because of strong linkage in the cohort. On average, around 240,000 unique TCR beta nucleotide sequences were sequenced per donor among several hundred genotyped donors of the cohort, with roughly 18% of those sequences being non-productive.

From the cysteine up to the phenylalanine, the CDR3 has a length of 15 residues. The entry retains the CDR3 DNA only, 45 bases that are in frame from base 1. Clipping removes 1 base from V and 6 bases from J, with 8 as the unmatched junction base count. Reading the germline V gene gives CDR1 SGHTA and CDR2 FQGNSA. The method behind the library was the immunoSEQ multiplex PCR assay. The multiplex PCR relied on a mix of 60 forward primers for TCR Vbeta segments and 13 reverse primers for TCR Jbeta segments. The CDR3 region of rearranged TCR beta genes was amplified from genomic DNA by a multiplex PCR assay. On the Illumina HiSeq System, the amplified TCR beta libraries were sequenced as 87-base-pair reads. As for the authors' bioinformatics: A later analysis tallied roughly 76 million unique TCR beta chains across the approximately 670 repertoires, and around 9.9 million of those chains were shared by two or more donors. Raw reads were error-corrected and collapsed into unique sequences with a nearest-neighbor algorithm that merged closely related sequences to remove PCR and sequencing errors. V, D and J gene segments were assigned by aligning CDR3 sequences to IMGT reference sequences. For a sequence to be retained, at least a six-nucleotide match to both a V gene segment and a J gene segment was required. Rearrangements were called productive when the CDR3 lacked stop codons and stayed in frame with V and J; all others were non-productive. CDR3 was defined by IMGT convention, running from the second conserved V-encoded cysteine to the conserved J-encoded phenylalanine. The earlier analysis of fewer than 750 of the donors excluded sequences that lacked an unambiguous match to a single V gene segment. In an earlier analysis of 450 to 700 of the donors, V segments were called functional above 56.7% productive rearrangements and were called segregating when the between-donor standard deviation exceeded 5%. To diagnose cytomegalovirus status from the catalog of TCR beta chain sequences, a statistical classification framework was built. In a later analysis, V and J genes were assigned by comparing TCR nucleotide sequences against IMGT/GENE-DB human TR gene sequences. Using the TCRdist pipeline, a later analysis assigned CDR3 sequences along with most-parsimonious VDJ recombination scenarios. A later analysis defined each TCR beta chain by its CDR3 amino acid sequence plus V-gene family, and excluded reads lacking a unique V-gene family. As a way to deal with suspected cross-contamination and a sequencing artifact, a later analysis dropped nearly 600 nucleotide sequences that were highly shared and had low generation probability. In a later analysis, a clonal expansion index was calculated for each public chain from normalized within-repertoire ranks of inferred template counts. A later analysis computed generation probabilities with a VDJ recombination model fitted to out-of-frame rearrangements, and checked the results against IGoR. Hypergeometric tests were used in a later analysis to score TCR-TCR, TCR-HLA and TCR-CMV co-occurrence, with a repertoire-size bias correction applied to the TCR pairs. In a later analysis, false discovery rates were estimated by permuting HLA or CMV assignments 20 times. A later analysis grouped co-occurring TCRs with DBSCAN, adding TCRdist sequence similarity when clustering within HLA-allele-positive subsets. Repertoires with fewer than 30,000 or more than 120,000 public chains, plus five repertoires with anomalous nucleotide sharing, were excluded from co-occurrence clustering. Not all clones reach the TCRdb copy of this immuneACCESS table, which keeps in-frame sequences only. Checked studies attribute under half of the gap to unresolved V genes and leave the rest unexplained. D and trimming were read from the DNA, whereas the V and J calls and clone size are those reported in that table. The sample table lists roughly 69,000 clones, approximately 70% of them with a count of one. The ten largest clones represent 5.4% of the sample.

What the authors observed across the whole study: Linkage disequilibrium might explain the correlated functional status among segregating V segments, but an unknown experimental factor could not be excluded. The 87-base-pair reads could not distinguish some IMGT-functional V segments, including TRBV6-2 and TRBV6-3, so those segments were excluded. HLA typing was unavailable for some donors at each locus, so association tests used only the typed subset. In vitro tests confirmed that three of the cytomegalovirus-associated TCR beta chains recognize cytomegalovirus antigens. When HLA alleles, especially DR and DQ, strongly co-occurred, attributing TCR associations to individual alleles was difficult. While some public TCRs were present in many individuals, most TCR sequences turned up only very rarely across donors. A cluster of highly shared sequence variants was judged likely to be a technical artifact of the sequencing pipeline. A later analysis found that most CMV-associated TCR beta chains appeared HLA-restricted, with HLA associations seemingly driven largely by CMV exposure. A later genetic analysis associated a missense DCLRE1C variant with V-gene and J-gene trimming of TCR beta chains, and an independent cohort replicated the association. Presence/absence analyses assumed roughly uniform sequencing depth across donors, an assumption that may not hold. The classifier was reported to diagnose cytomegalovirus status with high specificity and sensitivity in both the original and validation cohorts. A later analysis found that HLA-associated TCR beta chains were more clonally expanded and had lower generation probabilities than equally common non-associated chains. According to a later analysis, parvovirus B19, influenza, CMV and Epstein-Barr virus appeared linked to several top co-occurrence clusters. In a later analysis, 16,951 TCR beta sequences were associated with specific HLA alleles at a false discovery rate of 0.05. Because counts were too low, more than 15 rarely observed V segments, including chromosome 9 orphons, were left out of the earlier analysis of approximately 580 of the donors. According to the authors, the approach could potentially be generalized to other disease states and immunological phenotypes. A further reported finding was that TCR beta sequences accurately predicted the HLA-A and HLA-B alleles for most subjects in the first cohort. An earlier analysis of around 500 of the donors showed that most TCR beta V segments appeared in productive rearrangements either about 87% or about 30% of the time, which broadly matched IMGT annotations. CMV serostatus was the only immune exposure information available for the cohort. A later analysis found that TCR association rates varied across HLA loci, with DRB1 alleles showing the most associated TCRs and HLA-C alleles the fewest. The study gave a list of under 200 TCR beta chains associated with cytomegalovirus. In a later genetic analysis, fewer N-insertions in productive TCRs were reported among donors in an Asian-associated ancestry cluster than the approximately 630-donor mean. In this cohort, only TCR beta chains were sequenced, and detectable features were limited by the absence of alpha or paired-chain data.

About this clone: Its target antigen remains unknown. No base qualities exist here, and no much larger clone lies one base off it.

The cohort comprised around 700 healthy bone marrow donors. At the time of sampling, every cohort member was nominally healthy, though immune exposures that went unrecorded were likely present. The donor was CMV seronegative and was included in the group of a few hundred seronegative cohort members. Every donor gave a peripheral blood sample, and the peripheral blood mononuclear cells from that sample were used for TCR beta sequencing. Genomic DNA extraction from the blood cell samples was performed with the Qiagen DNeasy Blood Extraction Kit. This receptor was obtained from a man aged 45-65 years in good health and CMV-seronegative. Sequenced material: PBMCs. This chain joins TRBV7-2 to TRBJ2-7, and 8 bases in between align with TRBD1. The nucleotide sequence is given as TGTGCCAGCAGCTTAGATGTGACAGGGGTAGGCGAGCAGTACTTC. Its translation reads: CASSLDVTGVGEQYF.